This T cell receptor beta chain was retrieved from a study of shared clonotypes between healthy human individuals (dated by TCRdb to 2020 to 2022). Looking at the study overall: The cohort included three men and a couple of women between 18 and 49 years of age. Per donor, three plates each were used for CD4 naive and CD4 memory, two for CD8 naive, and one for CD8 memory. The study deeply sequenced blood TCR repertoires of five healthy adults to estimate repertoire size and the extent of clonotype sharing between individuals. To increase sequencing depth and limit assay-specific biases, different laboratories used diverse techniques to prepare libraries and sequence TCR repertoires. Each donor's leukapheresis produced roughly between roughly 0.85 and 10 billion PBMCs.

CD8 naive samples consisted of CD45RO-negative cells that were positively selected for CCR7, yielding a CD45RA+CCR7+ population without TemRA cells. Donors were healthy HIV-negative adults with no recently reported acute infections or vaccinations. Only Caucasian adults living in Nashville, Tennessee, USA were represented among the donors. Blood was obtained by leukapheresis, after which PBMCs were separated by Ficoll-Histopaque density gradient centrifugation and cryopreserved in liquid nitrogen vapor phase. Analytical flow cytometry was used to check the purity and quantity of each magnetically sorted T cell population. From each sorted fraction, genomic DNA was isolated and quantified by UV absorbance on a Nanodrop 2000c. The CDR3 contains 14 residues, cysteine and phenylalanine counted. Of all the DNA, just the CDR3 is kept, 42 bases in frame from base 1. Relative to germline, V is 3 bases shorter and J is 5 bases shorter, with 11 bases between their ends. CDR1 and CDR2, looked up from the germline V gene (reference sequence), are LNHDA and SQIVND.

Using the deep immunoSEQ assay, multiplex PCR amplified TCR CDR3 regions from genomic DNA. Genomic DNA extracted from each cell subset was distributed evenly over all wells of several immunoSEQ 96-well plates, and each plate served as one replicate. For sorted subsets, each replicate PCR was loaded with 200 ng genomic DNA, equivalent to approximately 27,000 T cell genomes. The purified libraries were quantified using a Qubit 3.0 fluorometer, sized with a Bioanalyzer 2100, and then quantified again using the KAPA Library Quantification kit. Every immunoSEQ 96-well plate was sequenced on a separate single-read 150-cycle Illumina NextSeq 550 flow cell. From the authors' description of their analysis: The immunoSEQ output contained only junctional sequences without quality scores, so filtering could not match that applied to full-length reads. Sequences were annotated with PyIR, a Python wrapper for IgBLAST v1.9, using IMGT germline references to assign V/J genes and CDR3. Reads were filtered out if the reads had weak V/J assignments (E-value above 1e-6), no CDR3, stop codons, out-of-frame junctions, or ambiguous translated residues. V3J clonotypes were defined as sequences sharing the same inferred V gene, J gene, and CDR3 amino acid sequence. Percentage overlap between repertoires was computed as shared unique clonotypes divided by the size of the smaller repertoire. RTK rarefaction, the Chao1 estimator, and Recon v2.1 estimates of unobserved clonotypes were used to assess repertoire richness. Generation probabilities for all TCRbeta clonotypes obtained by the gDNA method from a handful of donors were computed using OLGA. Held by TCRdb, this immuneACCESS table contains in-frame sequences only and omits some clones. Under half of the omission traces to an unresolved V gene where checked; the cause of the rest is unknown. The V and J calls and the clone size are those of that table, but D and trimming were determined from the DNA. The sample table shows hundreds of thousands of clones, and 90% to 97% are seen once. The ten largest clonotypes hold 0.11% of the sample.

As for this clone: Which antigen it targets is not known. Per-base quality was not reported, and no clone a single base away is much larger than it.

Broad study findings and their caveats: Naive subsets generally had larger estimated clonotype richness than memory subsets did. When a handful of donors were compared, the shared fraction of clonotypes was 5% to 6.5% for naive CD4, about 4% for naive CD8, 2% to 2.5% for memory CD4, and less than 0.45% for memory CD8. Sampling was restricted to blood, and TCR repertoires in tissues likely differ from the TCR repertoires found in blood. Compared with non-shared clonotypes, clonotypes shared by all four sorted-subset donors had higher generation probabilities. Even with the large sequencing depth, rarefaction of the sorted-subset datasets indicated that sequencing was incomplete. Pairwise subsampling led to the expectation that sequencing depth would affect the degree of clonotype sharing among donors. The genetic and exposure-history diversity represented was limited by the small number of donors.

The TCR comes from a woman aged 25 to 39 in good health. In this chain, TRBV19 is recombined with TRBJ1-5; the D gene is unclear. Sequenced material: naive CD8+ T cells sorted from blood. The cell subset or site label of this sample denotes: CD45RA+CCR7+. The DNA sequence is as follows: TGTGCCAGTAGTATGAAAACGGTAGATCAGCCCCAGCATTTT. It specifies CASSMKTVDQPQHF.